The clone carrying this TCR beta chain has ten or more counts. A library of TCRbeta sequences, prepared with unique molecular identifiers, was generated. MiXCR, applied by TCRdb to the PCR reads, yields one record per CDR3 protein. The sample includes hundreds of thousands of distinct CDR3 sequences, around 11% of them seen just once. This sample was included in a study of T-cell reconstitution after alpha-beta-depleted transplantation in children. V shed 7 bases, J shed 3 bases, and the junction held 7 bases outside the gene matches. The CDR3 consists of 15 residues. Material: PBMCs from the stem cell graft donor, obtained from the stem cell graft. V usage is TRBV12-3 or TRBV12-4 and J usage is TRBJ2-3; 10 bases agree with TRBD1. The sequence came from a human donor who donated a stem cell graft to a child with acute lymphoblastic leukemia. For the CDR3, the DNA is TGTGCCAGCACCCTCCGGGACAGGGGTACAGATACGCAGTATTTT. Amino acid sequence: CASTLRDRGTDTQYF.